The clone carrying this TCR beta chain was counted many times. Its antigen is not known. The sample comes from a study of CD8 T cells in ankylosing spondylitis. Whole-study results and caveats: Blood from ankylosing spondylitis patients appeared to carry a characteristic eight-variant TCR beta motif.

TCRdb fed the 5' RACE reads into MiXCR, producing one record per CDR3 protein. Counted here are some 140,000 distinct CDR3 sequences, around 6.6% occurring once; the ten biggest clones make up around 11%. The germline V gene encodes CDR1 DFQATT and CDR2 SNEGSKA (reference sequence). The CDR3 contains 15 residues. J gave up 2 bases and V 2 bases, and 6 bases lay outside the gene matches. The chain combines TRBV20-1 with TRBJ1-3; 7 bases fit TRBD1. The TCR originated in a female donor with ankylosing spondylitis or in good health (not recorded which). The sample comprised blood, either unsorted or a sorted T cell fraction (not recorded which). The CDR3 sequence is CSARLPTGTGNTIYF. Written as DNA, the CDR3 is TGCAGTGCTAGACTCCCGACAGGGACTGGAAACACCATATATTTT.